This T cell receptor (beta chain) was sequenced during a study of CD8+ T cells in alopecia areata. Study overall: Oral tofacitinib (5 to 10 mg twice daily) was administered to treated patients.

Obtained from alopecia areata patients were lesional scalp punch biopsies along with peripheral blood. The sorting of PBMCs gave CD4+ and CD8+ T cells. The CDR3 runs to 12 residues. CDR1 SEHNR and CDR2 FQNEAQ come from the germline V gene (reference sequence). Trimming took 5 bases from V and 10 from J, leaving 12 bases between them. The study's findings and limits: Sequencing of scalp tissue also captures the resident alphabeta T cells of normal skin.

A few counts support this clone. The antigen remains unidentified. In each case, RNA was isolated and then reverse transcribed into cDNA as the sequencing template. Profiling relied on immunoSEQ multiplex PCR, and the TCRdb table lists in-frame clones only, not all of them. Among approximately 150,000 clones listed, around 87% were seen once. This chain uses TRBV7-9 with TRBJ1-5; D is ambiguous. The sequence was collected from a human donor with alopecia areata. The sequences come from CD8+ T cells sorted from blood, collected at week 0. CDR3 amino acids: CASSPHENPQHF. The CDR3 nucleotides read TGTGCCAGCAGCCCGCACGAGAATCCCCAGCATTTT.